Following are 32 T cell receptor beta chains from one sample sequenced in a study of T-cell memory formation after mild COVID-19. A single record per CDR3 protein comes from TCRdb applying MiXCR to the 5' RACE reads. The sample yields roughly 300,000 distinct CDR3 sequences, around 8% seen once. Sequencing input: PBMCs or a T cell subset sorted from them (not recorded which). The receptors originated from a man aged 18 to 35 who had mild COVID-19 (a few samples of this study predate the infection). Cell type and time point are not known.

CDR3 residues: CATTWRDEQFF. The DNA for the CDR3 is TGTGCCACCACCTGGAGAGACGAGCAGTTCTTC. The chain carries TRBV24-1 and TRBJ2-1; no firm D call. This CDR3 spans 11 amino acids. V was pared by 8 bases and J by 10 bases, with 11 bases between. From germline, CDR1 is KGHDR and CDR2 SFDVKD.

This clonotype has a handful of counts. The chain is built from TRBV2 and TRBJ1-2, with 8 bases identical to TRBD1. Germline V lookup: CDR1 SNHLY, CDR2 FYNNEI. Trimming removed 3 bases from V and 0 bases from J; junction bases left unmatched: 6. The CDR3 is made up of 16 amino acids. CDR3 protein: CASSETGATANYGYTF. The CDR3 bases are TGTGCCAGCAGTGAGACAGGGGCGACCGCTAACTATGGCTACACCTTC.

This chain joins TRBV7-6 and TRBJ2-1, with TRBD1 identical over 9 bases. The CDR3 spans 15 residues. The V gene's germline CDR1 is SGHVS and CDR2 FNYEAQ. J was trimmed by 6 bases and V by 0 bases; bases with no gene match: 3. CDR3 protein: CASSLAGTGFNEQFF. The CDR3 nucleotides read TGTGCCAGCAGCTTAGCGGGGACAGGGTTCAATGAGCAGTTCTTC.

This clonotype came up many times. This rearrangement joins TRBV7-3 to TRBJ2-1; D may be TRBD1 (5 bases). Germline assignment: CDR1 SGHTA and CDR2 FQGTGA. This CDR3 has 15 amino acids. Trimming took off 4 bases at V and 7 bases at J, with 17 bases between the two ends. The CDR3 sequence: CASSSRPGRVNEQFF. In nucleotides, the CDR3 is TGTGCCAGCAGCTCACGCCCGGGCAGGGTAAATGAGCAGTTCTTC.

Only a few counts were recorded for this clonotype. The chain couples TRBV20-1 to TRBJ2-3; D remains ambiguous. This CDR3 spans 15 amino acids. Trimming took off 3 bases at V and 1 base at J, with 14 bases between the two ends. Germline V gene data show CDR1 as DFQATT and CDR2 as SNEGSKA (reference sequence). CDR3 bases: TGCAGTGCTAGTGGACGGAGAGATGGCACAGATACGCAGTATTTT. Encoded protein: CSASGRRDGTDTQYF.

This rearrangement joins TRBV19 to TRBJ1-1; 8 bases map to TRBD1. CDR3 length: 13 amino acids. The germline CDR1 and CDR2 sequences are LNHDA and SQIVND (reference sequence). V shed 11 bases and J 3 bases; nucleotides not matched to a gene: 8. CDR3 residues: CAASQTGDTEAFF. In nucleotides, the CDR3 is TGTGCCGCGAGTCAGACAGGGGACACTGAAGCTTTCTTT.

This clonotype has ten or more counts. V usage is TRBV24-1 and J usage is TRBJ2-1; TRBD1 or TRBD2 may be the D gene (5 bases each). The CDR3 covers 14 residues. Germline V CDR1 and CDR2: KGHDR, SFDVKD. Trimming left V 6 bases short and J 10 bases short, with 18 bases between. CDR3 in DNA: TGTGCCACCAGTACCGGGACCAACTCGCGGGAGCAGTTCTTC. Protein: CATSTGTNSREQFF.

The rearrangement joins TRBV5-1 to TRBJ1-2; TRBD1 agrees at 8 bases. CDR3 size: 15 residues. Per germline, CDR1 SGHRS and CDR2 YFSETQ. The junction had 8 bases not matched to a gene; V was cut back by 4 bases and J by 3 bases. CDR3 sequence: CASSPQGEPDYGYTF. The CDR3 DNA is TGCGCCAGCAGCCCACAGGGGGAACCCGACTATGGCTACACCTTC. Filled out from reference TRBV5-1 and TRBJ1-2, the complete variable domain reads KAGVTQTPRYLIKTRGQQVTLSCSPISGHRSVSWYQQTPGQGLQFLFEYFSETQRNKGNFPGRFSGRQFSNSRSEMNVSTLELGDSALYLCASSPQGEPDYGYTFGSGTRLTVV.

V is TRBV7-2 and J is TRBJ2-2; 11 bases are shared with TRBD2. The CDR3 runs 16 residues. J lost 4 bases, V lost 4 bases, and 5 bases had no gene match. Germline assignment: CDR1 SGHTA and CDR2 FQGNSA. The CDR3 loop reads CASSYLSGGATGELFF. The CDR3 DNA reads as TGTGCCAGCAGCTACCTTAGCGGGGGGGCCACCGGGGAGCTGTTTTTT.

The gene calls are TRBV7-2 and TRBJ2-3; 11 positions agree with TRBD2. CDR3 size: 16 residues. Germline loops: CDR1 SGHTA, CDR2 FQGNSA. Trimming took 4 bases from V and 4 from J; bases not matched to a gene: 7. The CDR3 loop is CASSSTLAGGPDTQYF. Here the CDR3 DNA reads TGTGCCAGCAGCTCCACGCTAGCGGGGGGCCCAGATACGCAGTATTTT.

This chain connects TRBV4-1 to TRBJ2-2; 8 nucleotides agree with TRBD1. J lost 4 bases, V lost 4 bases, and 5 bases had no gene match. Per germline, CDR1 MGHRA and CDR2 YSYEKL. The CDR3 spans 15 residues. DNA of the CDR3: TGCGCCAGCAGCCCGGGACAGGCGACCACCGGGGAGCTGTTTTTT. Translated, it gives CASSPGQATTGELFF.

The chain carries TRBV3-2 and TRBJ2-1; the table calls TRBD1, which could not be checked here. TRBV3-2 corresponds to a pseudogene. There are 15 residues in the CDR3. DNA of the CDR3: TGTGCCAGCAGCCAAGACCTCGGACAGGCGGGGGAGCAGTTCTTC. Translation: CASSQDLGQAGEQFF.

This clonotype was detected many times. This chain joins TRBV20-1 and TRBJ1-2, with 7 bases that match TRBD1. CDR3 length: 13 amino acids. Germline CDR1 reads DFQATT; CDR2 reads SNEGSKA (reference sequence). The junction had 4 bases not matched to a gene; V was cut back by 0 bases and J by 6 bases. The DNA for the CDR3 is TGCAGTGCTAGAGACTACAGGGGACATGGCTACACCTTC. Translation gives CSARDYRGHGYTF.

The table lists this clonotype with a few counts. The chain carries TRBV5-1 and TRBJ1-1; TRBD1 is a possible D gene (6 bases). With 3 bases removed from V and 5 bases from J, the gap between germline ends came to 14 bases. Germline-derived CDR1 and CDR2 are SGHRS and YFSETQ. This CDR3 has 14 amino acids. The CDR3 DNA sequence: TGCGCCAGCAGCTCAACAGGGCGAGAAACTGAAGCTTTCTTT. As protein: CASSSTGRETEAFF.

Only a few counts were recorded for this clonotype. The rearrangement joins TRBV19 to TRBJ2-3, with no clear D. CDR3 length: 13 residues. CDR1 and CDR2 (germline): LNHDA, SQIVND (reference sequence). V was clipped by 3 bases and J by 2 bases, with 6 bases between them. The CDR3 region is CASSILITDTQYF. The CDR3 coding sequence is TGTGCCAGTAGTATTTTGATCACAGATACGCAGTATTTT.

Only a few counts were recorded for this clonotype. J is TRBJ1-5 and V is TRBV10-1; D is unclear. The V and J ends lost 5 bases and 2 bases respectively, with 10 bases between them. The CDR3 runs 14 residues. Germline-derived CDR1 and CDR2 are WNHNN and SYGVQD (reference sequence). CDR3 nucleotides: TGCGCCAGCAGTATGGGGATTGGCAATCAGCCCCAGCATTTT. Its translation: CASSMGIGNQPQHF.

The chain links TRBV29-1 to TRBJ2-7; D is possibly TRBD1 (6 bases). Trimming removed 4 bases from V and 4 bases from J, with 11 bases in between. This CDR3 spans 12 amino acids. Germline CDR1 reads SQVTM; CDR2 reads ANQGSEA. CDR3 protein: CSVVLDRYEQYF. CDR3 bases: TGCAGCGTTGTCCTGGACAGATACGAGCAGTACTTC.

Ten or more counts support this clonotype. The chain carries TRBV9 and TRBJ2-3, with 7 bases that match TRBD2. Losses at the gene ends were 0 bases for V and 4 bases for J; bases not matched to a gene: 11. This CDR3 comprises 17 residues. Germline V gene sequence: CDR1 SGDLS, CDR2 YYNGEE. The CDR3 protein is CASSVEPLKRGADTQYF. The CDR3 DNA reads TGTGCCAGCAGCGTAGAACCTTTAAAGCGGGGTGCAGATACGCAGTATTTT.

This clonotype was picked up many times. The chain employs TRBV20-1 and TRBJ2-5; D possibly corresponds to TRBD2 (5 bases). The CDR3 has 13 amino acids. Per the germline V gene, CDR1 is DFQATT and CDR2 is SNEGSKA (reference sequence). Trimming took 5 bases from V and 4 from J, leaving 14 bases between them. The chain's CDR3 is CSAARLATETQYF. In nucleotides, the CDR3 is TGCAGTGCTGCCCGGCTAGCAACAGAGACCCAGTACTTC.

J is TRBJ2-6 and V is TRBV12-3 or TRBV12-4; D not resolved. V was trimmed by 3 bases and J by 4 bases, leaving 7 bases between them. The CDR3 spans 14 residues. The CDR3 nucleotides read TGTGCCAGCAGTTTCGACTTAGGGGCCAACGTCCTGACTTTC. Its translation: CASSFDLGANVLTF.

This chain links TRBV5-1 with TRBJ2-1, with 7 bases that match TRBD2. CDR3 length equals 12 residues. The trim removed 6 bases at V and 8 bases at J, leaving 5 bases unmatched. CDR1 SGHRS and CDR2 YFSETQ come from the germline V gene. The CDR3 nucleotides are TGCGCCAGCAAGGGAGGGGCGGATGAGCAGTTCTTC. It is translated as CASKGGADEQFF.

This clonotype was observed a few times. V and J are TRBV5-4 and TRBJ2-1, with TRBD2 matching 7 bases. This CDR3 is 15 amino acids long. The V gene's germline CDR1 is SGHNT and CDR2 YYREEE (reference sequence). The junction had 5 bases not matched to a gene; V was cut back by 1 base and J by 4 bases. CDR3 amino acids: CASSLTAGVYNEQFF. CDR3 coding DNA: TGTGCCAGCAGCTTGACCGCGGGGGTGTACAATGAGCAGTTCTTC.

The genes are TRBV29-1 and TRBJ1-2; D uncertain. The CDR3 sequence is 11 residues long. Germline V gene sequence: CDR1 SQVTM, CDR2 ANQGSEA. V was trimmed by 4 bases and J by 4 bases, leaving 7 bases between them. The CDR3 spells CSVVAVYGYTF. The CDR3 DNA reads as TGCAGCGTTGTGGCAGTCTATGGCTACACCTTC.

CDR3 DNA sequence: TGTGCCACCAGCAGCCGAGGGGGCCACGGGGAGACCCAGTACTTC. It translates to CATSSRGGHGETQYF. The chain is built from TRBV15 and TRBJ2-5, with 7 bases that match TRBD1. Germline V gene sequence: CDR1 LNHNV, CDR2 YYDKDF (reference sequence). The CDR3 sequence is 15 residues long. V trimming: 3 bases; J trimming: 5 bases; junction bases outside the gene matches: 9.

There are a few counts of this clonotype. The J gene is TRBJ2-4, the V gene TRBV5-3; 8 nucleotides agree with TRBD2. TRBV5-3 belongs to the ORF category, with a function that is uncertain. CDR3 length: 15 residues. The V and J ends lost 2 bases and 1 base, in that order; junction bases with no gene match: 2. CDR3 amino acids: CARSLLAGAKNIQYF. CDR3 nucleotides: TGTGCCAGAAGCTTATTAGCGGGGGCCAAAAACATTCAGTACTTC.

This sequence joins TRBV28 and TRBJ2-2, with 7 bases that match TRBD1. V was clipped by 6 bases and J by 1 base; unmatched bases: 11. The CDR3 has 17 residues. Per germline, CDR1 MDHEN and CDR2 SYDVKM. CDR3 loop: CASSPSPGQLNTGELFF. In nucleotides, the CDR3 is TGTGCCAGCAGCCCAAGCCCGGGACAGCTGAACACCGGGGAGCTGTTTTTT.

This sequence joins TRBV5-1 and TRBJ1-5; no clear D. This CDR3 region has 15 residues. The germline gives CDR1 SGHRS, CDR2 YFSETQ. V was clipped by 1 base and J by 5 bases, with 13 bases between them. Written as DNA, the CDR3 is TGCGCCAGCAGCTTGACGGGAGCCGTGGATCAGCCCCAGCATTTT. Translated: CASSLTGAVDQPQHF.

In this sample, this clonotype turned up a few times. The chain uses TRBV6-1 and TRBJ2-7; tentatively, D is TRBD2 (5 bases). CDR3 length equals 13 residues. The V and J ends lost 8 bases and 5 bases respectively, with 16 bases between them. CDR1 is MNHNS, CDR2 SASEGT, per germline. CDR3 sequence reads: CASSGFGVHEQYV. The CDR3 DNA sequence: TGTGCCAGCTCGGGGTTCGGGGTCCACGAGCAGTACGTC.

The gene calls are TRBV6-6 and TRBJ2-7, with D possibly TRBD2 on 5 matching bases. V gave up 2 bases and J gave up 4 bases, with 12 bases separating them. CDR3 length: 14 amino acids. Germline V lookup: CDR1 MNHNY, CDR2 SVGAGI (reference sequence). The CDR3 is CASSYPPGGYEQYF. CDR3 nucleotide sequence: TGTGCCAGCAGTTACCCCCCTGGCGGGTACGAGCAGTACTTC.

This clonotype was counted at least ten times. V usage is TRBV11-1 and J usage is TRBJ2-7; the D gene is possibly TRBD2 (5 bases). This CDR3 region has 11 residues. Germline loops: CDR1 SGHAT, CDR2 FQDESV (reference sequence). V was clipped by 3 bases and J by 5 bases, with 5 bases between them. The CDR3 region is CASSFGNEQYF. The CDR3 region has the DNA TGTGCCAGCAGCTTCGGGAACGAGCAGTACTTC. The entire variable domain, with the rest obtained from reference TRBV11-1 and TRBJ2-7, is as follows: EAEVAQSPRYKITEKSQAVAFWCDPISGHATLYWYRQILGQGPELLVQFQDESVVDDSQLPKDRFSAERLKGVDSTLKIQPAELGDSAMYLCASSFGNEQYFGPGTRLTVT.

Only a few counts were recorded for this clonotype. CDR3 sequence (DNA): TGTGCCAGTAGTCCCTATGAGGGGAGGAACACTGAAGCTTTCTTT. This gives the protein CASSPYEGRNTEAFF. V usage is TRBV19 and J usage is TRBJ1-1, with D tentatively TRBD1 (5 bases). Looked up from germline, CDR1 is LNHDA and CDR2 is SQIVND (reference sequence). Between the trimmed V and J ends, which lost 5 bases and 1 base, there was a span of 14 bases. This CDR3 has 15 residues.

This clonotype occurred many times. CDR3 nucleotide sequence: TGTGCCAGCCTCAACAGGGAGGGTCAGCCCCAGCATTTT. The encoded protein is CASLNREGQPQHF. This rearrangement joins TRBV2 to TRBJ1-5; weak D call: TRBD1 (6 bases). CDR3 length: 13 residues. Germline values: CDR1 SNHLY, CDR2 FYNNEI. Trimming removed 8 bases at V and 6 bases at J, with 14 bases between.